These T cell receptor beta chains were read from a single sample in a study of T cell responses to AZD1222 COVID-19 vaccine. TCRdb keeps only in-frame clones here, not all; method: immunoSEQ multiplex PCR. Altogether roughly 120,000 clones are present, around 83% being singletons, with the ten largest covering 3%. The sample here was peripheral blood, taken 28 days after the second AZD1222 dose. The receptors stem from an adult who received the AZD1222 COVID-19 vaccine. CDR3s include the opening cysteine and the closing phenylalanine or tryptophan. The D gene is left open where the match is weak. Size is stated for part of the rows, as once, few or many counts, or as a class when the clone is expanded.

j_gene: TRBJ1-1
abundance: .
d_gene: .
v_gene: TRBV18
CDR3aa: CASSPWQGGTEAFF
CDR3nt: TGTGCCAGCTCACCATGGCAGGGAGGTACTGAAGCTTTCTTT

j_gene: TRBJ1-1
abundance: .
d_gene: TRBD1
v_gene: TRBV5-1
CDR3aa: CASSFEGANTEAFF
CDR3nt: TGCGCCAGCAGCTTTGAGGGGGCGAACACTGAAGCTTTCTTT

j_gene: TRBJ1-2
abundance: .
d_gene: TRBD1
v_gene: TRBV7-2
CDR3aa: CASSQRPGGMKYGYTF
CDR3nt: TGTGCCAGCAGCCAAAGGCCAGGGGGGATGAAGTATGGCTACACCTTC

j_gene: TRBJ2-7
abundance: .
d_gene: TRBD1
v_gene: TRBV5-4
CDR3aa: CASSLEAGGTYEQYF
CDR3nt: TGTGCCAGCAGCTTGGAGGCAGGGGGTACTTACGAGCAGTACTTC

j_gene: TRBJ2-7
abundance: .
d_gene: .
v_gene: TRBV7-8
CDR3aa: CASSLARQTSYEQYF
CDR3nt: TGTGCCAGCAGCTTAGCCAGGCAAACCTCCTACGAGCAGTACTTC

j_gene: TRBJ2-1
abundance: .
d_gene: TRBD2
v_gene: TRBV6-5
CDR3aa: CASYGGNEQFF
CDR3nt: TGTGCCTCTTACGGGGGGAATGAGCAGTTCTTC

j_gene: TRBJ1-2
abundance: .
d_gene: TRBD1
v_gene: TRBV18
CDR3aa: CASSRDRGPDYGYTF
CDR3nt: TGTGCCAGCTCACGGGACAGGGGCCCAGACTATGGCTACACCTTC

j_gene: TRBJ1-4
abundance: .
d_gene: .
v_gene: TRBV3-1/TRBV3-2
CDR3aa: CASRPYQGSEKLFF
CDR3nt: TGTGCCAGCAGACCGTACCAGGGGAGTGAAAAACTGTTTTTT

j_gene: TRBJ2-3
abundance: once
d_gene: TRBD2
v_gene: TRBV27
CDR3aa: CASSFSGVKTDTQYF
CDR3nt: TGTGCCAGCAGTTTCAGCGGGGTGAAAACAGATACGCAGTATTTT

j_gene: TRBJ1-1
abundance: .
d_gene: .
v_gene: TRBV30
CDR3aa: CAWSVDLRNTEAFF
CDR3nt: TGTGCCTGGAGTGTAGACCTACGGAACACTGAAGCTTTCTTT